This TCR beta chain was sequenced in a study of shared clonotypes between healthy human individuals. Study at large: Plates per donor: three CD4 naive, three CD4 memory, two CD8 naive, one CD8 memory. Regarding the study as a whole: Shared clonotypes: 4.5% to 5% naive CD4, about 3.5% naive CD8, about 2.5% memory CD4, under 0.45% memory CD8.

Points on this clone: Antigen specificity is unknown.

The data were produced by immunoSEQ multiplex PCR, yet TCRdb's version contains in-frame clones alone and is incomplete. Altogether about 2.3 million clones are present, 85% to 95% being singletons, with the ten largest covering 0.3% to 0.4%. The germline gives CDR1 MDHEN, CDR2 SYDVKM. The ends were cut back, 6 bases at V and 7 bases at J, with 12 bases in the middle. This CDR3 has 12 residues. The chain has TRBV28 and TRBJ1-2; D is undetermined. Sequenced: naive CD4+ T cells from PBMCs. Subset noted: CD45RA+ positively selected. The TCR originated in a man between 18 and 29 years old in good health. Some clones in this sample may be carry-over from other donors' samples. The CDR3 nucleotides read TGTGCCAGCAGCCGGATTTCGGGTGGCTACACCTTC. It specifies CASSRISGGYTF.